This T cell receptor (beta chain) was documented in a study of blood T cell repertoires in COVID-19. Germline CDR1 SEHNR, CDR2 FQNEAQ (reference sequence). The CDR3 has 16 residues. V was pared by 5 bases and J by 1 base, with 16 bases between. Profiled with immunoSEQ multiplex PCR; TCRdb holds only in-frame clones, not every one. In the table there are some 130,000 clones, around nine tenths of which are singletons. The clonotype originates from a man in his 60s with COVID-19, enrolled during active disease. This chain connects TRBV7-9 to TRBJ2-3; possible D gene TRBD1, 5 bases. Source material: peripheral blood. The CDR3 DNA sequence: TGTGCCAGCAGCCACGAGTGGGGCGGAGGCACAGATACGCAGTATTTT. Its translation: CASSHEWGGGTDTQYF.